The clone carrying this T cell receptor beta chain was found a few times. Method: immunoSEQ multiplex PCR; TCRdb's copy keeps in-frame clones and lacks some. The repertoire holds some 80,000 clones, more than 70% seen once, with about 21% in the top ten. This sample stems from a study of blood T cell repertoires in COVID-19. For the study at large: Donors in the United States, Italy and Spain gave samples during acute or convalescent COVID-19.

CDR1 and CDR2 from the germline V gene are GTSNPN and SVGIG (reference sequence). CDR3 length: 11 residues. V lost 3 bases, J lost 6 bases, and 9 bases lay in between. The V call is TRBV30, the J call TRBJ2-7; D is unresolved. Sequencing was performed on peripheral blood. This TCR derives from a human donor in a cohort sampled during active COVID-19. The CDR3 spells CAWRTGAEQYF. The CDR3 DNA follows: TGTGCCTGGAGAACCGGAGCCGAGCAGTACTTC.